This T cell receptor beta chain was observed in a study of post-analysis software for immune sequencing data. Across the whole study: Included courses were relapsing-remitting and secondary progressive multiple sclerosis; progressive-relapsing multiple sclerosis was also included. General study results and limits: Elevated frequency relative to controls characterized several TRBV segments in patients, TRBV5-6, TRBV5-1 and TRBV20-1 among them. Controls had significantly higher normalized Chao1 diversity than multiple sclerosis patients.

Researchers reported that TCR beta cDNA libraries carried unique molecular identifiers. It was from roughly 1 to 10 million T cells that 500,000 to 600,000 cDNA molecules came. Via MiXCR, TCRdb re-called the PCR reads, giving one row per CDR3 protein. The table has 250,000 to 300,000 distinct CDR3 sequences, 36% seen once. The V end was cut by 0 bases, the J end by 4 bases, with 3 bases between. Looked up from germline, CDR1 is MGHDK and CDR2 is SYGVNS. The CDR3 has 12 amino acids. Worth noting for this clonotype: The antigen is undetermined.

The receptor comes from a girl aged 10-17 years with multiple sclerosis. Sequencing was done on a sample of blood. The J gene is TRBJ1-1, the V gene TRBV25-1, with unresolved D. The CDR3 nucleotides are TGTGCCAGCAGTGAATATAGCACTGAAGCTTTCTTT. Translating gives CASSEYSTEAFF. Together with reference TRBV25-1 and TRBJ1-1, the CDR3 gives the full variable domain: EADIYQTPRYLVIGTGKKITLECSQTMGHDKMYWYQQDPGMELHLIHYSYGVNSTEKGDLSSESTVSRIRTEHFPLTLESARPSHTSQYLCASSEYSTEAFFGQGTRLTVV.